The next 4 T cell receptor beta chains were all read from a single sample in a study of a mutant IDH1 vaccine in newly diagnosed glioma. Their target antigens are unknown. Time point given: week 11, during vaccination. The content of each vaccine dose was 300 ug of mutant IDH1 20-mer peptide, and topical imiquimod accompanied it. Clones were sequenced by immunoSEQ multiplex PCR, and TCRdb holds only the in-frame ones, with some missing. The sample lists fewer than 75,000 clones, approximately 84% occurring once. Sequenced material: PBMCs, taken from a glioma patient whose treatment included an IDH1 peptide vaccine. Receptors originate from a woman aged 45-65 years with glioma.

This sequence joins TRBV4-1 and TRBJ2-1, with D possibly matching TRBD2 (5 bases). Trimming took 4 bases from V and 8 from J, leaving 6 bases between them. CDR3 size: 11 residues. CDR1 MGHRA and CDR2 YSYEKL come from the germline V gene. The CDR3 loop reads CASSREYEQFF. The DNA for the CDR3 is TGCGCCAGCAGCCGGGAGTATGAGCAGTTCTTC.

The chain employs TRBV7-9 and TRBJ1-3; D gene uncertain. Germline V lookup: CDR1 SEHNR, CDR2 FQNEAQ (reference sequence). The CDR3 is 15 amino acids. V lost 1 base and J lost 4, with 11 bases in between. In DNA, the CDR3 is TGTGCCAGCAGCTTAGTGTCGGTGGTAGGAAACACCATATATTTT. Protein sequence: CASSLVSVVGNTIYF.

The gene calls are TRBV18 and TRBJ2-7; D not resolved. The CDR3 runs 14 residues. V dropped 1 base and J dropped 4 bases, with 11 bases sitting between them. Per germline, CDR1 KGHSH and CDR2 LQKENI. DNA for the CDR3: TGTGCCAGCTCACCACTGAAGGGATATTACGAGCAGTACTTC. Amino acid sequence: CASSPLKGYYEQYF.

The V call is TRBV6-5, the J call TRBJ1-4; D unclear. CDR1 and CDR2 from the germline V gene are MNHEY and SVGAGI. Trimming left V 6 bases short and J 10 bases short, with 15 bases between. CDR3 length: 13 residues. The CDR3 nucleotides are TGTGCCAGCAGCGCGGGGTACCTTGGAAAACTGTTTTTT. Residues: CASSAGYLGKLFF.